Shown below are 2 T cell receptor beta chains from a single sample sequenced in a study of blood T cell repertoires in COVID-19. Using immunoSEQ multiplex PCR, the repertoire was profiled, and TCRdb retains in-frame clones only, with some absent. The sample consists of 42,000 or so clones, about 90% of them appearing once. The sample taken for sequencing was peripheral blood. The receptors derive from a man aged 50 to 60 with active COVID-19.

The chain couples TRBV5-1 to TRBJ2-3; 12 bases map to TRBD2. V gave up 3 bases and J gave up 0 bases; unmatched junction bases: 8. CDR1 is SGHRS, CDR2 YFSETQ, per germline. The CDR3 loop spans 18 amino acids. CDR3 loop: CASSYGLAGTLSTDTQYF. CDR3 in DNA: TGCGCCAGCAGCTATGGACTAGCGGGGACCCTGAGCACAGATACGCAGTATTTT.

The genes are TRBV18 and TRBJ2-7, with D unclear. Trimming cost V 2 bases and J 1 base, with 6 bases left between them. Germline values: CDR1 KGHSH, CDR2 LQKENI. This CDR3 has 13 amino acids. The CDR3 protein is CASSPSVSYEQYF. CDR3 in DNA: TGTGCCAGCTCACCATCGGTTTCCTACGAGCAGTACTTC.